This T cell receptor beta chain stems from a study of response to subunit inactivated influenza vaccine. This clonotype was detected a few times. Its specificity is unknown. Study results and caveats: Researchers suggested that each seasonal influenza vaccination recruits few new T cells.

The CDR3 length is 11 residues. V lost 1 base, J lost 7 bases, and 4 bases lay in between. A single record per CDR3 protein comes from TCRdb applying MiXCR to the RT-PCR reads. The data hold more than 150,000 distinct CDR3 sequences, with about 9.3% observed a single time. The sample here was non-naive T cells sorted from PBMCs, taken on the day of vaccination. This sequence originates from a man in his fifties or sixties who received an inactivated influenza vaccine. J is TRBJ1-2 and V is TRBV12-3 or TRBV12-4; D call uncertain. The CDR3 DNA follows: TGTGCCAGCAGTTTAGGTTCTGGCTACACCTTC. It translates to CASSLGSGYTF.